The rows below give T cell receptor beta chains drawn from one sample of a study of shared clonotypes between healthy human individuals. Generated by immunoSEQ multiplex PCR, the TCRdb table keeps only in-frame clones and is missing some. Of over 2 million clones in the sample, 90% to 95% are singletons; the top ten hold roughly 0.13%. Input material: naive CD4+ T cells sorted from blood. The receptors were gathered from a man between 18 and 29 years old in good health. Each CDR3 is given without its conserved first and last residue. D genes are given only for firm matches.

ASSTVASRISYNSPLH TRBJ1-6 TRBV19 .
ASSADRGRPSAYNEQF TRBJ2-1 TRBV5-1 TRBD1
ASSRSNNEQF TRBJ2-1 TRBV10-1 .
ASSYSGGTNEKLF TRBJ1-4 TRBV6-5 .
ASSTLYRGYT TRBJ1-2 TRBV28 .
ASSATGKGYEQY TRBJ2-7 TRBV28 TRBD1
AWVWDSLVANYGYT TRBJ1-2 TRBV30 TRBD1
ASSSGTGGYYGYT TRBJ1-2 TRBV28 TRBD1
AWSVRGSYGYT TRBJ1-2 TRBV30 .
ASSDPGLARTLSYEQY TRBJ2-7 TRBV10-2 TRBD2
ASTPLAGVRTDTQY TRBJ2-3 TRBV19 .
ASSGGTGGYNSPLH TRBJ1-6 TRBV2 TRBD1
AWGTDPPLETQY TRBJ2-5 TRBV30 TRBD1
ASSASGGDYGYT TRBJ1-2 TRBV5-1 .
ASSPGTNQETQY TRBJ2-5 TRBV18 .
ASTRGLYEQY TRBJ2-7 TRBV6-1 .
ASSYGLNSPLH TRBJ1-6 TRBV6-5 .
ASSLGFFLGTGTETQY TRBJ2-5 TRBV7-8 TRBD1
ASSLAIGQGSTGELF TRBJ2-2 TRBV11-3 TRBD1
ASSLGDGNSPLH TRBJ1-6 TRBV5-1 .
ASSWDSGNTIY TRBJ1-3 TRBV27 .
ASSGQGAYEQF TRBJ2-1 TRBV2 TRBD1
ASSILLAGRETQY TRBJ2-5 TRBV5-4 TRBD2
ASSLEGGIDTGELF TRBJ2-2 TRBV5-1 TRBD2
ASSGGTSSSYNSPLH TRBJ1-6 TRBV7-2 .
ASSEGTANQPQH TRBJ1-5 TRBV6-1 .
ASSLDATGAGSWTQY TRBJ2-5 TRBV5-4 .
ASSPTGTIVAALH TRBJ1-6 TRBV2 .
ASSPNQGVNTEAF TRBJ1-1 TRBV18 TRBD1
ATYRQGYNGYT TRBJ1-2 TRBV6-5 TRBD1
ASSYAVAGGKDTQY TRBJ2-3 TRBV6-5 TRBD2
ASSPSPGYNEQF TRBJ2-1 TRBV19 .
ASRRTGNTEAF TRBJ1-1 TRBV6-5 .
ASRHWQGLFNYGYT TRBJ1-2 TRBV2 .
ASSRGYIETQY TRBJ2-5 TRBV6-5 .
ASSLTGMFADTQY TRBJ2-3 TRBV5-6 .
ASSWRTGWGTGELF TRBJ2-2 TRBV5-6 TRBD1
ASSEVGQGANYGYT TRBJ1-2 TRBV6-1 TRBD1
ASSGRTVSYEQY TRBJ2-7 TRBV6-1 .
ASSQQENTEAF TRBJ1-1 TRBV6-1 .
ASSSTGGIITDTQY TRBJ2-3 TRBV5-1 TRBD1
ASSNRGPQPQH TRBJ1-5 TRBV19 TRBD1
ASWDRGRVDTQY TRBJ2-3 TRBV5-1 TRBD1
ASSSLRLAGEEDTQY TRBJ2-3 TRBV5-6 TRBD2
ASYAGTPNSPLH TRBJ1-6 TRBV7-9 .
ASSVWSYNSPLH TRBJ1-6 TRBV9 .
AISGGGNTIY TRBJ1-3 TRBV10-3 .
ASSQTRGQGVEKLF TRBJ1-4 TRBV4-1 TRBD1
ATRGGEYNSPLH TRBJ1-6 TRBV28 .
ARSQGNYGYT TRBJ1-2 TRBV5-3 .
ASSPRASNQPQH TRBJ1-5 TRBV9 .
ASSEARGVEKLF TRBJ1-4 TRBV2 .
ASSRLGVDGYT TRBJ1-2 TRBV14 .